This TCR beta chain comes out of a study of tumor-infiltrating lymphocytes in oesophageal squamous cell carcinoma. One entry per CDR3 protein results from TCRdb running MiXCR on the PCR reads. The table shows approximately 15,000 distinct CDR3 sequences, with around 48% occurring only once. Between the trimmed V and J ends, which lost 6 bases and 5 bases, there was a span of 13 bases. CDR1 is MNHNS, CDR2 SASEGT, per germline. The CDR3 spans 14 residues. At least ten counts were recorded for this clonotype. This receptor was identified in a male donor with esophageal squamous cell carcinoma. This chain links TRBV6-1 with TRBJ1-4; possibly TRBD1 for D (6 bases). What was sequenced was esophageal tumor tissue. CDR3 loop: CASRRGGGNEKLFF. As DNA, the CDR3 is TGTGCCAGCAGGCGAGGTGGGGGCAATGAAAAACTGTTTTTT.